This is a list of T cell receptor beta chains from one sample in a study of shared clonotypes between healthy human individuals. Method: immunoSEQ multiplex PCR; TCRdb's copy keeps in-frame clones and lacks some. This table has 1 million to 1.2 million clones, approximately 77% appearing once. The sample consisted of memory CD4+ T cells from PBMCs. Every receptor here comes from a man younger than 35 in good health. Some clones in this sample may be carry-over from other donors' samples. Both conserved end residues are part of each CDR3. D genes are given only for firm matches. Clone size is given for some rows only: seen once, a few or many times, or a class if the clone is expanded.

clone_size: NA
j_call: TRBJ2-1
v_call: TRBV20-1
d_call: NA
cdr3_nt: TGCTCAGCGGACTGGGGGGCTGAGCAGTTCTTC
cdr3_aa: CSADWGAEQFF

clone_size: NA
j_call: TRBJ2-6
v_call: TRBV25-1
d_call: NA
cdr3_nt: TGTGCCAGCAGTGCGGCGGGGCTTGGCGGGGCCAACGTCCTGACTTTC
cdr3_aa: CASSAAGLGGANVLTF

clone_size: NA
j_call: TRBJ2-1
v_call: TRBV7-8
d_call: NA
cdr3_nt: TGTGCCAGCAGAGGTAGCGGCAGCTACAATGAGCAGTTCTTC
cdr3_aa: CASRGSGSYNEQFF

clone_size: NA
j_call: TRBJ1-2
v_call: TRBV28
d_call: NA
cdr3_nt: TGTGCCAGCAGTTCGACAGTTAACTATGGCTACACCTTC
cdr3_aa: CASSSTVNYGYTF

clone_size: NA
j_call: TRBJ1-1
v_call: TRBV18
d_call: NA
cdr3_nt: TGTGCCAGCTCACCCGCAGGGAGGGTCACTGAAGCTTTCTTT
cdr3_aa: CASSPAGRVTEAFF

clone_size: NA
j_call: TRBJ1-1
v_call: TRBV19
d_call: TRBD1
cdr3_nt: TGTGCCAGTAGTATGCCTGACAGGGGGATGAACACTGAAGCTTTCTTT
cdr3_aa: CASSMPDRGMNTEAFF

clone_size: NA
j_call: TRBJ1-1
v_call: TRBV28
d_call: NA
cdr3_nt: TGTGCCAGCAGTTTACGCACTGAAGCTTTCTTT
cdr3_aa: CASSLRTEAFF

clone_size: NA
j_call: TRBJ1-2
v_call: TRBV6-5
d_call: NA
cdr3_nt: TGTGCCAGCAGTTACTCGCCCCTAACTCGGGGCTACACCTTC
cdr3_aa: CASSYSPLTRGYTF

clone_size: NA
j_call: TRBJ2-1
v_call: TRBV28
d_call: TRBD2
cdr3_nt: TGTGCCAGCAGTCCCCGGACTAGCGGGAGATACAATGAGCAGTTCTTC
cdr3_aa: CASSPRTSGRYNEQFF

clone_size: NA
j_call: TRBJ1-3
v_call: TRBV4-1
d_call: NA
cdr3_nt: TGCGCCAGCAGCCCCCTATTAAGGGGCTCTGGAAACACCATATATTTT
cdr3_aa: CASSPLLRGSGNTIYF

clone_size: NA
j_call: TRBJ1-2
v_call: TRBV2
d_call: NA
cdr3_nt: TGTGCCAGCAGTGGGTCCTTGTATGGCTACGCCTTC
cdr3_aa: CASSGSLYGYAF

clone_size: once
j_call: TRBJ2-7
v_call: TRBV6-1
d_call: TRBD1
cdr3_nt: TGTGCCAGCGGGACAGGGGTGGCCTACGAGCAGTACTTC
cdr3_aa: CASGTGVAYEQYF

clone_size: NA
j_call: TRBJ1-2
v_call: TRBV7-9
d_call: NA
cdr3_nt: TGTGCCAGCAGCTCAACCGACAGGCCCTATGGCTACACCTTC
cdr3_aa: CASSSTDRPYGYTF

clone_size: NA
j_call: TRBJ2-1
v_call: TRBV4-2
d_call: TRBD2
cdr3_nt: TGTGCCAGCAGCTACAGCGGGAGAAACGACAATGAGCAGTTCTTC
cdr3_aa: CASSYSGRNDNEQFF

clone_size: NA
j_call: TRBJ2-7
v_call: TRBV5-1
d_call: TRBD1
cdr3_nt: TGCGCCAGCAGCTTACAGGGGGCGTCGCACGAGCAGTACTTC
cdr3_aa: CASSLQGASHEQYF

clone_size: NA
j_call: TRBJ2-5
v_call: TRBV5-1
d_call: NA
cdr3_nt: TGCGCCAGCAGCTTGGGGAGGGAGACCCAGTACTTC
cdr3_aa: CASSLGRETQYF

clone_size: NA
j_call: TRBJ2-3
v_call: TRBV5-1
d_call: TRBD2
cdr3_nt: TGCGCCAGCAGCTTGGCGGGAGGTCGGACAGATACGCAGTATTTT
cdr3_aa: CASSLAGGRTDTQYF

clone_size: NA
j_call: TRBJ2-3
v_call: TRBV11-2
d_call: NA
cdr3_nt: TGTGCCAGCAGCACGGCGACGCGGGTTAGCACAGATACGCAGTATTTT
cdr3_aa: CASSTATRVSTDTQYF

clone_size: NA
j_call: TRBJ1-5
v_call: TRBV6-1
d_call: NA
cdr3_nt: TGTGCCAGCAGTACCGGGACCCAAGGCAATCAGCCCCAGCATTTT
cdr3_aa: CASSTGTQGNQPQHF

clone_size: NA
j_call: TRBJ1-4
v_call: TRBV10-1
d_call: NA
cdr3_nt: TGCGCCAGCATCCAGATACAAGTACAGGGACGGTGGCCTAATGAAAAACTGTTTTTT
cdr3_aa: CASIQIQVQGRWPNEKLFF

clone_size: NA
j_call: TRBJ1-2
v_call: TRBV14
d_call: TRBD1
cdr3_nt: TGTGCCAGCAGCCCCCGACAGGGCCGGGGGGTCTATGGCTACACCTTC
cdr3_aa: CASSPRQGRGVYGYTF

clone_size: NA
j_call: TRBJ2-2
v_call: TRBV2
d_call: TRBD2
cdr3_nt: TGTGCCAGCAGTGAGTCGCGGGAGGCGACCGGGGAGCTGTTTTTT
cdr3_aa: CASSESREATGELFF

clone_size: NA
j_call: TRBJ2-7
v_call: TRBV21-1
d_call: NA
cdr3_nt: TGTGCCAGCAGCAAAGCGGCGACTAGCAGAATATACGAGCAGTACTTC
cdr3_aa: CASSKAATSRIYEQYF

clone_size: NA
j_call: TRBJ2-3
v_call: TRBV7-8
d_call: NA
cdr3_nt: TGTGCCAGCAGCTTTTGGAGCTCAGGAGGAGATACGCAGTATTTT
cdr3_aa: CASSFWSSGGDTQYF

clone_size: NA
j_call: TRBJ1-2
v_call: TRBV5-4
d_call: NA
cdr3_nt: TGTGCCAGCAGCCTGGACAGTGTCGGCTACACCTTC
cdr3_aa: CASSLDSVGYTF

clone_size: NA
j_call: TRBJ2-6
v_call: TRBV6-6
d_call: TRBD2
cdr3_nt: TGTGCCAGCGGGCCAGCGGGGGGCTCTGGGGCCAACGTCCTGACTTTC
cdr3_aa: CASGPAGGSGANVLTF

clone_size: NA
j_call: TRBJ2-7
v_call: TRBV19
d_call: TRBD1
cdr3_nt: TGTGCCAGTAGTCCGGGACAGGGGTTAGCCATTTACGAGCAGTACTTC
cdr3_aa: CASSPGQGLAIYEQYF

clone_size: NA
j_call: TRBJ1-2
v_call: TRBV6-6
d_call: NA
cdr3_nt: TGTGCCAGCAGTTACTCGGGCGTCAGCTATGGCTACACCTTC
cdr3_aa: CASSYSGVSYGYTF

clone_size: NA
j_call: TRBJ2-7
v_call: TRBV9
d_call: NA
cdr3_nt: TGTGCCAGCAGCGTAGGTACGGGATTAAGGTACGAGCAGTACTTC
cdr3_aa: CASSVGTGLRYEQYF

clone_size: NA
j_call: TRBJ1-1
v_call: TRBV6-1
d_call: NA
cdr3_nt: TGTGCCAGCAGTGACCCCATGTGGGTCACTGAAGCTTTCTTT
cdr3_aa: CASSDPMWVTEAFF

clone_size: NA
j_call: TRBJ2-1
v_call: TRBV5-1
d_call: TRBD2
cdr3_nt: TGCGCCAGCAGCCTACAAGCGGGAGGTCTACATGAGCAGTTCTTC
cdr3_aa: CASSLQAGGLHEQFF

clone_size: NA
j_call: TRBJ1-1
v_call: TRBV5-4
d_call: NA
cdr3_nt: TGTGCCAGCAGCTTGCGTGTGTCAGACTCGAACACTGAAGCTTTCTTT
cdr3_aa: CASSLRVSDSNTEAFF

clone_size: once
j_call: TRBJ1-2
v_call: TRBV18
d_call: NA
cdr3_nt: TGTGCCAGCTCGGACGGGGGCAACAACTATGGCTACACCTTC
cdr3_aa: CASSDGGNNYGYTF

clone_size: NA
j_call: TRBJ2-7
v_call: TRBV29-1
d_call: TRBD1
cdr3_nt: TGCAGCGTTGAAGGGGACAGATACGAGCAGTACTTC
cdr3_aa: CSVEGDRYEQYF

clone_size: NA
j_call: TRBJ2-6
v_call: TRBV28
d_call: TRBD1
cdr3_nt: TGTGCCAGCCGGGACAGGGGCGACTCTGGGGCCAACGTCCTGACTTTC
cdr3_aa: CASRDRGDSGANVLTF

clone_size: NA
j_call: TRBJ2-7
v_call: TRBV9
d_call: NA
cdr3_nt: TGTGCCAGCAGCGTAGAGCCCCTAGCGTCCTACGAGCAGTACTTC
cdr3_aa: CASSVEPLASYEQYF

clone_size: NA
j_call: TRBJ2-3
v_call: TRBV4-1
d_call: NA
cdr3_nt: TGCGCCAGCAGCCAAGAAGAGGCAACAGATACGCAGTATTTT
cdr3_aa: CASSQEEATDTQYF

clone_size: NA
j_call: TRBJ2-4
v_call: TRBV28
d_call: NA
cdr3_nt: TGTGCCAGCAGTTTTATGGCGGGTCCAAACATTCAGTACTTC
cdr3_aa: CASSFMAGPNIQYF

clone_size: NA
j_call: TRBJ1-2
v_call: TRBV5-1
d_call: NA
cdr3_nt: TGCGCCAGCAGCGGAATTACAGGGAACTATGGCTACACCTTC
cdr3_aa: CASSGITGNYGYTF

clone_size: NA
j_call: TRBJ2-3
v_call: TRBV13
d_call: NA
cdr3_nt: TGTGCCAGCAGCTTACGGCGGGTGGCTACGCAGTATTTT
cdr3_aa: CASSLRRVATQYF

clone_size: NA
j_call: TRBJ1-1
v_call: TRBV6-1
d_call: NA
cdr3_nt: TGTGCCAGCAGACGTTACACGAACACTGAAGCTTTCTTT
cdr3_aa: CASRRYTNTEAFF

clone_size: NA
j_call: TRBJ2-1
v_call: TRBV4-3
d_call: TRBD1
cdr3_nt: TGCGCCAGCAGCCAAGAAGGCTGGAGACAGGGGGCGAATGAGCAGTTCTTC
cdr3_aa: CASSQEGWRQGANEQFF

clone_size: NA
j_call: TRBJ2-7
v_call: TRBV28
d_call: TRBD1
cdr3_nt: TGTGCCAGCAGTCCGACGACAGGGATAGCCCTAGGCGAGCAGTACTTC
cdr3_aa: CASSPTTGIALGEQYF

clone_size: NA
j_call: TRBJ1-4
v_call: TRBV7-9
d_call: NA
cdr3_nt: TGTGCCAGCAGCTTAGCGTGGTTGAGTTCTGGGGAAGGAAAACTGTTTTTT
cdr3_aa: CASSLAWLSSGEGKLFF

clone_size: once
j_call: TRBJ2-1
v_call: TRBV11-2
d_call: NA
cdr3_nt: TGTGCCAGCAGCTGGGACGGCTACAATGAGCAGTTCTTC
cdr3_aa: CASSWDGYNEQFF

clone_size: NA
j_call: TRBJ2-3
v_call: TRBV18
d_call: NA
cdr3_nt: TGTGCCAGCTCACCAAGGATAACCCAAACCTCCACAGATACGCAGTATTTT
cdr3_aa: CASSPRITQTSTDTQYF

clone_size: NA
j_call: TRBJ1-1
v_call: TRBV7-2
d_call: TRBD1
cdr3_nt: TGTGCCAGCAGCTTAGCATGGGGAGGAGGGGGCGTAGGCACTGAAGCTTTCTTT
cdr3_aa: CASSLAWGGGGVGTEAFF

clone_size: NA
j_call: TRBJ2-5
v_call: TRBV5-6
d_call: NA
cdr3_nt: TGTGCCAGCAGGAGGGACAGGGGAGCGGGAGGCGAGACCCAGTACTTC
cdr3_aa: CASRRDRGAGGETQYF

clone_size: NA
j_call: TRBJ2-2
v_call: TRBV19
d_call: TRBD2
cdr3_nt: TGTGCCAGTAGTATGAGGGAGGGCCGCACCGGGGAGCTGTTTTTT
cdr3_aa: CASSMREGRTGELFF

clone_size: NA
j_call: TRBJ1-2
v_call: TRBV7-9
d_call: NA
cdr3_nt: TGTGCCAGCAGCCATTCTCCTCGGGGGGTTGTTGGCTACACCTTC
cdr3_aa: CASSHSPRGVVGYTF

clone_size: NA
j_call: TRBJ2-6
v_call: TRBV18
d_call: NA
cdr3_nt: TGTGCCAGCTCACGGGTGGTGGGGCCTGGGGCCAACGTCCTGACTTTC
cdr3_aa: CASSRVVGPGANVLTF

clone_size: NA
j_call: TRBJ2-2
v_call: TRBV30
d_call: NA
cdr3_nt: TGTGCCTGGAGTGTTAATGACTGGCAGAACACCGGGGAGCTGTTTTTT
cdr3_aa: CAWSVNDWQNTGELFF

clone_size: NA
j_call: TRBJ1-5
v_call: TRBV5-1
d_call: NA
cdr3_nt: TGCGCCAGCAGCTTGGATGGGACGGCGGGGGCCCAGCATTTT
cdr3_aa: CASSLDGTAGAQHF